This T cell receptor beta chain derives from a study of CD8 T cells in ankylosing spondylitis. This clonotype occurred a few times. Its antigen remains unknown. Broader study findings: Both synovial fluid and blood in reactive arthritis had previously been reported to carry some motif variants. A motif of 8 or 9 highly homologous TCR beta variants was seen as apparently characteristic of ankylosing spondylitis blood. Disease-associated clones were reportedly significantly overrepresented in matched ankylosing spondylitis synovial fluid.

V shed 4 bases, J shed 2 bases, and the junction held 8 bases outside the gene matches. Per the germline V gene, CDR1 is SGHVS and CDR2 is FQNEAQ. CDR3 length: 15 amino acids. Molecular-barcoded quantitative 5'-RACE produced these TCR beta libraries. A single record per CDR3 protein comes from TCRdb applying MiXCR to the 5' RACE reads. The table lists 200,000 to 250,000 distinct CDR3 sequences, about 11% of them singletons. The rearrangement joins TRBV7-8 to TRBJ2-7; 7 nucleotides agree with TRBD1. Sequences were obtained from blood, either unsorted or a sorted T cell fraction (not recorded which). This clonotype was obtained from a male donor with ankylosing spondylitis or in good health (not recorded which). This CDR3 reads CASSSRGQNPYEQYF. DNA for the CDR3: TGTGCCAGCAGCTCGAGGGGACAGAATCCCTACGAGCAGTACTTC.